These T cell receptor beta chains were read from a single sample in a study of blood T cell repertoires in COVID-19. Profiling relied on immunoSEQ multiplex PCR, and the TCRdb table lists in-frame clones only, not all of them. The sample lists roughly 330,000 clones, roughly 83% occurring once. Specimen: peripheral blood. Source of these receptors: a woman aged 45-60 years with acute or convalescent COVID-19. Both conserved end residues are part of each CDR3. The D gene is left open where the match is weak.

D	V	J	DNA	CDR3
TRBD1	TRBV24-1	TRBJ2-5	TGTGCCACCGCTGGGGCAGGGGGACGAGAGACCCAGTACTTC	CATAGAGGRETQYF
.	TRBV7-6	TRBJ1-3	TGTGCCAGCAGCTCCCAACAGGGCATCTCTGGAAACACCATATATTTT	CASSSQQGISGNTIYF
.	TRBV4-3	TRBJ2-2	TGCGCCAGCAGCCAAGCCACCGGGGGCACCGGGGAGCTGTTTTTT	CASSQATGGTGELFF
.	TRBV5-1	TRBJ1-6	TGCGCCAGCAACGCCGGGGAAAGCTCCTATAATTCACCCCTCCACTTT	CASNAGESSYNSPLHF
.	TRBV7-9	TRBJ2-1	TGTGCCAGCAGCTTAGGGGCTATTAACAATGAGCAGTTCTTC	CASSLGAINNEQFF
.	TRBV6-1	TRBJ2-7	TGTGCCAGCAGTGAAGCACTAGGGAACATCTACGAGCAGTACTTC	CASSEALGNIYEQYF
TRBD1	TRBV12-5	TRBJ1-2	TGTGCTAGTGGCCCTGGGACAGGGGCATCCTCAGCTAACTATGGCTACACCTTC	CASGPGTGASSANYGYTF
.	TRBV5-1	TRBJ2-1	TGCGCCAGCATCCCAGAACCGGGGACATACAATGAGCAGTTCTTC	CASIPEPGTYNEQFF
.	TRBV24-1	TRBJ2-1	TGTGCCACCAGTGATTACGGACAGTCCTACAATGAGCAGTTCTTC	CATSDYGQSYNEQFF
TRBD1	TRBV20-1	TRBJ2-7	TGCAGTGCTGGACAGGGCTACGAGCAGTACTTC	CSAGQGYEQYF
.	TRBV6-5	TRBJ2-2	TGTGCCAGCAACAACAGGGTCGCCGGGGAGCTGTTTTTT	CASNNRVAGELFF
.	TRBV9	TRBJ2-3	TGTGCCAGCAGCGTAGGAGGGATGAGCACAGATACGCAGTATTTT	CASSVGGMSTDTQYF
TRBD2	TRBV5-1	TRBJ2-3	TGCGCCAGCAGCCTCGGGGGGGCGAACACAGATACGCAGTATTTT	CASSLGGANTDTQYF